This TCR beta chain came from a study of blood T cell repertoires in COVID-19. This CDR3 has 16 amino acids. Trimming removed 3 bases at V and 7 bases at J, with 18 bases between. The germline CDR1 and CDR2 sequences are SGHVS and FQNEAQ. Per the original methods: Reference gene primer amplification in the assay estimated nucleated cell counts. Sequencing used immunoSEQ multiplex PCR; TCRdb keeps in-frame clones, though not all of them. V, J and clone size are taken as reported in that table, and D and trimming were inferred from the DNA itself. This table holds around 100,000 clones, 70% to 85% found once.

The chain links TRBV7-8 to TRBJ1-4; D ambiguous. The material sequenced was peripheral blood. The source of this sequence is an elderly woman with active or convalescent COVID-19. In nucleotides, the CDR3 is TGTGCCAGCAGCTTGTTCGGAACGATTCGACTTGAAAAACTGTTTTTT. Its protein is CASSLFGTIRLEKLFF.